Below, 9 T cell receptor beta chains from the same sample are listed, as sequenced in a study of CD8+CD57+ T cells in acquired aplastic anemia. TCR beta VDJ and CDR3 profiles were obtained from a genomic DNA template. TCRdb recomputed calls from the reads with MiXCR, one row per CDR3 protein. Found here are 200,000 to 250,000 distinct CDR3 sequences, 65% of them singletons; the top ten hold roughly 53%. Individuals selected for sequencing had exhibited CD8+CD57+ cell expansion on flow cytometry. Sequencing input: sorted CD4+, CD8+, or CD8+CD57+ T cells (not recorded which) from PBMCs. The source is a human donor with aplastic anemia.

The V gene is TRBV9, the J gene TRBJ2-3, with D perhaps given as TRBD1 or TRBD2 (6 bases each). V lost 0 bases and J 4 bases, leaving 12 bases between the germline ends. The germline V gene has CDR1 SGDLS and CDR2 YYNGEE. This CDR3 is built from 15 residues. CDR3 loop: CASSVAPGAPDTQYF. The CDR3 nucleotides are TGTGCCAGCAGCGTAGCACCGGGGGCCCCAGATACGCAGTATTTT. The complete variable domain, with remaining parts taken from reference TRBV9 and TRBJ2-3, reads DSGVTQTPKHLITATGQRVTLRCSPRSGDLSVYWYQQSLDQGLQFLIQYYNGEERAKGNILERFSAQQFPDLHSELNLSSLELGDSALYFCASSVAPGAPDTQYFGPGTRLTVL.

As to this clonotype: An end of the junction does not agree with germline; a read error may underlie this. The genes are TRBV20-1 and TRBJ1-3; D ambiguous. The CDR3 is made up of 15 amino acids. CDR1 and CDR2 (germline): DFQATT, SNEGSKA (reference sequence). The CDR3 sequence is CSARDTQISGTTIYF. For the CDR3, the DNA is TGCAGTGCTAGAGACACACAGATCTCTGGAACCACCATATATTTT.

The chain joins TRBV15 to TRBJ1-6, with D maybe TRBD1 (5 bases). Trimming shortened V by 0 bases and J by 11 bases, and 14 bases separated the two germline ends. The CDR3 covers 15 residues. Germline CDR1 reads LNHNV; CDR2 reads YYDKDF (reference sequence). CDR3 region: CATSRDGTGSAPLHF. DNA of the CDR3: TGTGCCACCAGCAGAGATGGGACGGGGTCGGCACCCCTCCACTTT.

The chain combines TRBV5-4 with TRBJ2-7; D is possibly TRBD1 (6 bases). V was shortened by 0 bases and J by 1 base, with 11 bases between the two germline ends. This CDR3 is 15 amino acids long. Germline V CDR1 and CDR2: SGHNT, YYREEE (reference sequence). This CDR3 reads CASSLAATGSYEQYF. The CDR3, as DNA: TGTGCCAGCAGCTTGGCCGCGACAGGATCCTACGAGCAGTACTTC.

The chain joins TRBV6-2 or TRBV6-3 to TRBJ1-2; D unresolved. V was shortened by 6 bases and J by 5 bases, with 7 bases between the two germline ends. Germline V gene lookup returns CDR1 MNHEY and CDR2 SVGEGT. This CDR3 is 11 amino acids long. The CDR3 DNA reads as TGTGCCAGCAGCCAACATTATGGCTACACCTTC. Translation gives CASSQHYGYTF.

The V call is TRBV29-1, the J call TRBJ1-5; 9 nucleotides agree with TRBD1. The CDR3 consists of 13 residues. V lost 3 bases and J lost 11; bases outside the gene matches: 8. Germline V gives CDR1 SQVTM, CDR2 ANQGSEA. The CDR3 region has the DNA TGCAGCGTTGATGCAGGACAGGGGCAAGCCCAGCATTTT. It codes for CSVDAGQGQAQHF.

This sequence joins TRBV5-1 and TRBJ1-6, with a possible D match to TRBD1 (5 bases). Trimming pared 2 bases from V and 9 bases from J, leaving 9 bases between. In germline, CDR1 is SGHRS, CDR2 YFSETQ. This CDR3 spans 13 amino acids. The CDR3 DNA follows: TGCGCCAGCAGCTTTGACAGTTTTTCACCCCTCCACTTT. It specifies CASSFDSFSPLHF.

The chain has TRBV5-1 and TRBJ2-1; TRBD1 aligns across 9 bases. The CDR3 length is 14 residues. The ends lost 4 bases at V and 6 bases at J; junction bases unmatched: 5. Germline CDR1 and CDR2: SGHRS and YFSETQ. The CDR3, as DNA: TGCGCCAGCAGCGACGGACAGGGGTTCAATGAGCAGTTCTTC. Translating it yields CASSDGQGFNEQFF.

The chain has TRBV20-1 and TRBJ2-7; TRBD1 agrees at 7 bases. Losses at the gene ends were 5 bases for V and 3 bases for J; bases not matched to a gene: 10. Germline V lookup: CDR1 DFQATT, CDR2 SNEGSKA (reference sequence). This CDR3 region has 14 residues. The CDR3 spells CSALRTGSYYEQYF. In DNA, the CDR3 is TGCAGTGCTTTGCGGACAGGCTCCTACTACGAGCAGTACTTC.